This is a list of T cell receptor beta chains from one sample in a study of molecular identifiers for immune sequencing clone quantification. TCRdb re-called the PCR reads through MiXCR, storing one row per CDR3 protein. The profile shows around 460,000 distinct CDR3 sequences, 20% to 25% of them singletons. Input material: naive CD8+ T cells from blood, with Jurkat cell RNA spiked in. The origin of the receptors is a human donor in good health. Some libraries in this study had Jurkat cell RNA spiked in. The CDR3 runs from the conserved cysteine through the conserved F or W. A D gene is named only where the DNA matches it firmly. Rows give clone size only sometimes, using once, few, many, or a class for an expanded clone.

CASSLIRTGTEAFF | TGTGCCAGCAGCTTAATACGGACGGGCACTGAAGCTTTCTTT | - | TRBJ1-1 | TRBV11-2 | - | 14
CASSPSWDRLSYEQYF | TGTGCCAGCAGTCCTTCATGGGACCGGCTTTCCTACGAGCAGTACTTC | - | TRBJ2-7 | TRBV12-3/TRBV12-4 | - | 16
CASSLILGYEQYF | TGTGCCAGCAGCTTAATTCTGGGGTACGAGCAGTACTTC | - | TRBJ2-7 | TRBV5-4 | - | 13
CASSVGTGGYTIYF | TGTGCCAGCAGCGTCGGGACAGGGGGGTACACCATATATTTT | TRBD1 | TRBJ1-3 | TRBV7-2 | - | 14
CASSLFSLAAAGELFF | TGTGCCAGCAGCTTATTTTCTTTAGCGGCGGCCGGGGAGCTGTTTTTT | - | TRBJ2-2 | TRBV13 | many | 16
CASSSADRGFRETQYF | TGTGCCAGCAGCTCGGCTGACAGGGGGTTTCGAGAGACCCAGTACTTC | TRBD1 | TRBJ2-5 | TRBV7-6 | few | 16
CASSSHLTGSGNTIYF | TGTGCCAGCAGCTCCCATCTGACGGGCTCTGGAAACACCATATATTTT | - | TRBJ1-3 | TRBV7-2 | few | 16
CSGVGSEAFF | TGCAGTGGGGTGGGTAGCGAAGCTTTCTTT | - | TRBJ1-1 | TRBV20-1 | few | 10
CASSYVRGPYNEQFF | TGTGCCAGCAGTTACGTCAGGGGGCCTTACAATGAGCAGTTCTTC | TRBD1 | TRBJ2-1 | TRBV6-5 | many | 15
CASSHGVAKNIQYF | TGTGCCAGCAGTCATGGGGTAGCCAAAAACATTCAGTACTTC | - | TRBJ2-4 | TRBV5-4 | - | 14
CASSLEWGQGPSGANVLTF | TGTGCCAGCAGCTTAGAGTGGGGACAGGGACCCTCTGGGGCCAACGTCCTGACTTTC | TRBD1 | TRBJ2-6 | TRBV7-6 | many | 19
CASSLGRVGTQYF | TGTGCCAGCAGTTTGGGCCGGGTTGGGACCCAGTACTTC | - | TRBJ2-5 | TRBV12-3/TRBV12-4 | - | 13
CASSIAGRGTGTQYF | TGTGCCAGTAGTATAGCGGGACGAGGCACAGGTACGCAGTATTTT | - | TRBJ2-3 | TRBV19 | once | 15
CASSYDTRETQYF | TGTGCCAGCAGTTACGACACCAGAGAGACCCAGTACTTC | - | TRBJ2-5 | TRBV6-6 | - | 13
CASSLAGGFYNEQFF | TGTGCCAGCAGTTTAGCGGGAGGCTTCTACAATGAGCAGTTCTTC | TRBD2 | TRBJ2-1 | TRBV27 | - | 15
CASSPKEDNEQFF | TGTGCCAGCAGCCCAAAGGAGGACAATGAGCAGTTCTTC | - | TRBJ2-1 | TRBV11-3 | few | 13
CASSQVSVPPGSYEQYF | TGTGCCAGCAGCCAAGTGTCCGTACCTCCGGGGAGCTACGAGCAGTACTTC | - | TRBJ2-7 | TRBV14 | - | 17
CASSVGTSPNYGYTF | TGTGCCAGCAGCGTGGGGACCAGCCCTAACTATGGCTACACCTTC | - | TRBJ1-2 | TRBV9 | few | 15
CASSEAGQPQHF | TGTGCCAGCAGCGAGGCGGGGCAGCCCCAGCATTTT | - | TRBJ1-5 | TRBV12-3/TRBV12-4 | few | 12
CASSEVRRSGNTIYF | TGTGCCAGCAGTGAAGTACGGCGCTCTGGAAACACCATATATTTT | - | TRBJ1-3 | TRBV6-1 | few | 15
CASSLSGTVYNEQFF | TGTGCCAGCAGTTTATCCGGGACAGTCTACAATGAGCAGTTCTTC | TRBD1 | TRBJ2-1 | TRBV27 | many | 15
CSAISRARNTEAFF | TGCAGTGCCATTAGCCGGGCCCGGAACACTGAAGCTTTCTTT | - | TRBJ1-1 | TRBV20-1 | many | 14
CASSPAAGAEHEQYF | TGTGCCAGCAGCCCCGCAGCGGGGGCAGAGCACGAGCAGTACTTC | TRBD2 | TRBJ2-7 | TRBV16 | - | 15
CATSGNRRGGLLSFTDTQYF | TGTGCCACCAGCGGAAACCGGCGGGGGGGCCTATTGAGCTTCACAGATACGCAGTATTTT | TRBD2 | TRBJ2-3 | TRBV15 | many | 20
CAWRQGEETQYF | TGTGCCTGGAGACAGGGGGAAGAGACCCAGTACTTC | TRBD1 | TRBJ2-5 | TRBV30 | few | 12
CASSTRTGPGEQFF | TGTGCCAGCAGTACCCGGACAGGCCCGGGGGAGCAGTTCTTC | TRBD1 | TRBJ2-1 | TRBV6-5 | - | 14
CASSSLVPDTQYF | TGTGCCAGCAGCTCCTTAGTCCCAGATACGCAGTATTTT | - | TRBJ2-3 | TRBV9 | - | 13
CASSLTTGAISYEQYF | TGCGCCAGCAGCCTCACGACAGGGGCCATTTCCTACGAGCAGTACTTC | TRBD1 | TRBJ2-7 | TRBV4-1 | few | 16
CASTIGAMDTQYF | TGTGCCAGCACCATTGGGGCGATGGATACGCAGTATTTT | - | TRBJ2-3 | TRBV13 | few | 13
CASSHLPGQGASYEQYF | TGTGCCAGCAGCCATCTCCCAGGACAGGGGGCTTCCTACGAGCAGTACTTC | TRBD1 | TRBJ2-7 | TRBV5-5 | - | 17
CAWSVLSGTLSDTQYF | TGTGCCTGGAGTGTACTTAGCGGGACGCTCTCAGATACGCAGTATTTT | TRBD2 | TRBJ2-3 | TRBV30 | few | 16
CATSPQGYEDTQYF | TGTGCCACCAGCCCCCAGGGGTATGAAGATACGCAGTATTTT | - | TRBJ2-3 | TRBV24-1 | - | 14